These 22 T cell receptor beta chains were sequenced from one sample in a study of cytomegalovirus exposure and HLA in healthy donors. The study ran its PCR with 60 Vbeta and 13 Jbeta primers. Clones were read by immunoSEQ multiplex PCR, and TCRdb kept only the in-frame ones, dropping some. The sample has 150,000 to 200,000 clones, about 85% seen once; the top ten hold roughly 6.2%. The source material was PBMCs. The source of these receptors is a male donor in good health and CMV-seropositive.

The chain links TRBV29-1 to TRBJ2-2; D gene uncertain. The germline V gene has CDR1 SQVTM and CDR2 ANQGSEA. Deletions cut 4 bases from V and 1 base from J, with 10 bases between. The CDR3 covers 14 residues. The CDR3 nucleotides are TGCAGCGTTGGTGGGCAAAGGAACACCGGGGAGCTGTTTTTT. It translates to CSVGGQRNTGELFF.

There are a few counts of this clone. Compared with germline, one end of the junction differs, possibly owing to a read error. This rearrangement joins TRBV7-9 to TRBJ1-2; D gene unclear. The length of the CDR3 is 14 residues. Per germline, CDR1 SEHNR and CDR2 FQNEAQ (reference sequence). This CDR3 is CSSSLAQTNYGYTF. CDR3 nucleotides: TGTTCCAGCAGCTTAGCACAAACTAACTATGGCTACACCTTC.

The chain has TRBV7-8 and TRBJ1-1; D is undetermined. The V gene lost 3 bases and the J gene lost 2 bases, with 13 bases spanning the gap. The CDR3 has 15 amino acids. Looked up from germline, CDR1 is SGHVS and CDR2 is FQNEAQ. CDR3 amino acids: CASSFELVPNTEAFF. CDR3 coding DNA: TGTGCCAGCAGCTTTGAGTTGGTACCAAACACTGAAGCTTTCTTT.

This clone appeared a few times. The chain recombines TRBV7-3 with TRBJ2-7; D is perhaps TRBD2 (5 bases). The CDR3 totals 15 residues. Trimming pared 5 bases from V and 5 bases from J, leaving 19 bases between. Germline V gene data show CDR1 as SGHTA and CDR2 as FQGTGA. The CDR3 bases are TGTGCCAGCAGCCCTTACGGAGGAGAGGCCCACGAGCAGTACTTC. Amino acid sequence: CASSPYGGEAHEQYF.

The chain joins TRBV2 to TRBJ2-7; 11 nucleotides match TRBD1. Germline V lookup: CDR1 SNHLY, CDR2 FYNNEI. This CDR3 comprises 15 residues. The junction had 6 bases not matched to a gene; V was cut back by 6 bases and J by 2 bases. The CDR3 region has the DNA TGTGCCAGCAGGACGGGACAGGGGGGGGCCTACGAGCAGTACTTC. Residues: CASRTGQGGAYEQYF. Together with reference TRBV2 and TRBJ2-7, the CDR3 gives the full variable domain: EPEVTQTPSHQVTQMGQEVILRCVPISNHLYFYWYRQILGQKVEFLVSFYNNEISEKSEIFDDQFSVERPDGSNFTLKIRSTKLEDSAMYFCASRTGQGGAYEQYFGPGTRLTVT.

The chain's CDR3 is CSVDFRQGAYNEQFF. The CDR3 DNA is TGCAGCGTTGATTTTAGGCAGGGGGCCTACAATGAGCAGTTCTTC. The chain links TRBV29-1 to TRBJ2-1; TRBD1 matches at 7 bases. The CDR3 is 15 residues long. Germline CDR1 is SQVTM and CDR2 is ANQGSEA. After removal of 3 bases from V and 2 bases from J, the junction contained 7 bases not matched to a gene.

The chain carries TRBV10-3 and TRBJ2-1, with 8 bases matching TRBD1. The V segment lost 3 bases and the J segment 4 bases; nucleotides outside the gene matches: 8. From germline, CDR1 is ENHRY and CDR2 SYGVKD. The length of the CDR3 is 16 residues. The DNA of the CDR3 is TGTGCCATCAGTGAACCCCCGGGACAGGTTTACAATGAGCAGTTCTTC. It encodes CAISEPPGQVYNEQFF.

This CDR3 reads CASSLQPTSGRQEQYF. DNA of the CDR3: TGTGCCAGCAGTCTCCAACCGACTAGCGGGAGGCAAGAGCAGTACTTC. The genes are TRBV28 and TRBJ2-7; TRBD2 matches at 13 bases. V gave up 5 bases and J gave up 7 bases; unmatched junction bases: 11. The CDR3 is made up of 16 amino acids. Germline V gene data show CDR1 as MDHEN and CDR2 as SYDVKM.

The rearrangement uses TRBV14 and TRBJ2-1; 10 nucleotides align to TRBD2. The CDR3 extends over 16 amino acids. Germline values: CDR1 SGHDN, CDR2 FVKESK. The junction had 10 bases not matched to a gene; V was cut back by 3 bases and J by 8 bases. The CDR3 DNA sequence: TGTGCCAGCAGCCAGAGGTTAGGAGCGGGAGGGGATGAGCAGTTCTTC. This translates into CASSQRLGAGGDEQFF.

This chain connects TRBV28 to TRBJ2-3; D gene ambiguous. Trimming stripped 6 bases from V and 3 bases from J, with 13 bases between. Germline CDR1 is MDHEN and CDR2 is SYDVKM. There are 14 residues in the CDR3. The CDR3 DNA is TGTGCCAGCAGGGCGGAGACCCTGACAGATACGCAGTATTTT. Encoded protein: CASRAETLTDTQYF. Using reference TRBV28 and TRBJ2-3 for the parts outside the CDR3, the full variable domain is DVKVTQSSRYLVKRTGEKVFLECVQDMDHENMFWYRQDPGLGLRLIYFSYDVKMKEKGDIPEGYSVSREKKERFSLILESASTNQTSMYLCASRAETLTDTQYFGPGTRLTVL.

The chain is built from TRBV12-5 and TRBJ1-6; 7 bases fit TRBD1. Trimming cost V 2 bases and J 2 bases; bases outside gene matches: 12. The CDR3 is 19 residues long. Germline values: CDR1 LGHNT, CDR2 FRNRAP. The CDR3 DNA follows: TGTGCTAGTGGTTTGAGGCCAATATTTCAGGGGGCCTATAATTCACCCCTCCACTTT. Amino acid sequence: CASGLRPIFQGAYNSPLHF.

V and J are TRBV19 and TRBJ2-7; tentatively, D is TRBD1 (6 bases). The CDR3 is made up of 12 amino acids. V was pared by 6 bases and J by 4 bases, with 10 bases between. The germline V gene has CDR1 LNHDA and CDR2 SQIVND (reference sequence). Written as DNA, the CDR3 is TGTGCCAGTAGCCCGGACAGATACGAGCAGTACTTC. This encodes CASSPDRYEQYF.

The chain recombines TRBV6-1 with TRBJ1-5; no firm D call. CDR3 length: 14 residues. Trimming pared 4 bases from V and 2 bases from J, leaving 9 bases between. The germline gives CDR1 MNHNS, CDR2 SASEGT. The CDR3: CASSVEMGNQPQHF. Here the CDR3 DNA reads TGTGCCAGCAGTGTAGAGATGGGCAATCAGCCCCAGCATTTT.

The gene calls are TRBV27 and TRBJ1-4; 9 nucleotides agree with TRBD1. V was clipped by 5 bases and J by 7 bases; unmatched bases: 8. Germline CDR1 and CDR2: MNHEY and SMNVEV (reference sequence). The CDR3 length is 15 residues. The CDR3 loop is CASSPLDRGTEKLFF. Here the CDR3 DNA reads TGTGCCAGCAGTCCCCTAGACAGGGGGACTGAAAAACTGTTTTTT.

This sequence joins TRBV5-1 and TRBJ2-7; D is possibly TRBD2 (7 bases). CDR3 size: 14 residues. Germline assignment: CDR1 SGHRS and CDR2 YFSETQ. The ends were cut back, 4 bases at V and 3 bases at J, with 14 bases in the middle. The CDR3 DNA reads as TGCGCCAGCAGCCCGACTAGGGGGGGCTACGAGCAGTACTTC. This translates into CASSPTRGGYEQYF.

V usage is TRBV2 and J usage is TRBJ2-7; D might be TRBD1 (7 bases). Germline V lookup: CDR1 SNHLY, CDR2 FYNNEI. Trimming pared 8 bases from V and 5 bases from J, leaving 16 bases between. The CDR3 runs to 13 residues. CDR3 coding DNA: TGTGCCAGCTCCTGGGCGGGGACAGACGAGCAGTACTTC. As protein: CASSWAGTDEQYF.

The chain is built from TRBV27 and TRBJ2-5; 7 nucleotides match TRBD2. The CDR3 has 15 amino acids. The V gene end was trimmed by 2 bases and the J gene end by 0 bases; junction bases not matched to a gene: 3. Germline CDR1 is MNHEY and CDR2 is SMNVEV (reference sequence). CDR3 residues: CASSLAGVNQETQYF. Written as DNA, the CDR3 is TGTGCCAGCAGTTTAGCGGGAGTCAACCAAGAGACCCAGTACTTC.

V and J are TRBV6-5 and TRBJ2-5; 13 nucleotides match TRBD2. The J call may be mistaken, given a closer DNA end match to TRBJ2-7. This CDR3 spans 14 amino acids. Germline values: CDR1 MNHEY, CDR2 SVGAGI. CDR3 amino acids: CASRRTSGSGEQYF. In DNA, the CDR3 is TGTGCCAGCAGGCGGACTAGCGGGAGCGGCGAGCAGTACTTC.

This clone was detected once. The V gene is TRBV6-1, the J gene TRBJ2-7; no clear D. CDR1 and CDR2 (germline): MNHNS, SASEGT. With 7 bases removed from V and 6 bases from J, the gap between germline ends came to 10 bases. The CDR3 runs 11 residues. The CDR3, as DNA: TGTGCCAGCACCATTCAGATCGAGCAGTACTTC. It encodes CASTIQIEQYF.

The genes are TRBV9 and TRBJ2-1, with D maybe TRBD2 (5 bases). CDR1 SGDLS and CDR2 YYNGEE come from the germline V gene. The CDR3 contains 15 residues. The germline V and J ends were trimmed by 0 bases and 8 bases, with 15 bases remaining between them. The CDR3 reads CASSVGLGLLDEQFF. DNA of the CDR3: TGTGCCAGCAGCGTAGGTCTCGGACTGCTTGATGAGCAGTTCTTC.

In DNA, the CDR3 is TGTGCCAGCAGTTCCCTCGGGACTGCCTTACGGACCCAGTACTTC. Its protein is CASSSLGTALRTQYF. The chain joins TRBV27 to TRBJ2-5; D perhaps matches TRBD2 (6 bases). Germline values: CDR1 MNHEY, CDR2 SMNVEV (reference sequence). Trimming took off 4 bases at V and 7 bases at J, with 19 bases between the two ends. The CDR3 extends over 15 amino acids.

The gene calls are TRBV7-9 and TRBJ1-6; D ambiguous. The ends were cut back, 6 bases at V and 3 bases at J, with 12 bases in the middle. CDR3 length: 15 amino acids. Germline lookup yields CDR1 SEHNR and CDR2 FQNEAQ (reference sequence). The CDR3 DNA is TGTGCCAGCAGTTCTATGGACTTCTATAATTCACCCCTCCACTTT. Translated, it gives CASSSMDFYNSPLHF.